The text below deals with one TCR beta chain. It lacks a known antigen. No per-base quality is available; no much larger clone lies one base away. Full-length TCR variable regions were amplified by 5' RACE PCR with constant-region reverse primers, followed by semi-nested PCR with Nested Universal Primer A. The ReliaPrep RNA Cell Miniprep System was used to extract total RNA, which was then reverse transcribed into 5'RACE-ready cDNA with the SMARTer RACE 5'/3' Kit. An Illumina MiSeq was used to sequence the full-length TCR alpha and beta libraries, which had been barcoded with multiplex adaptors. Under the source paper's analysis protocol: For each of nine subset-tissue groups, sequencing data from the five patients were combined, and the groups were compared by unsupervised clustering of TCR gene usage. The Morisita-Horn index, with shared sequences weighted by their contribution to each repertoire, was used to calculate repertoire similarity. Through fastp at Q25 and MiXCR, TCRdb rebuilt clones from the public reads, retaining in-frame beta chains. Every CDR3 protein is listed once, alongside the most common genes and DNA of its rows. The V and J calls follow TCRdb's processing rather than the paper's. Counted in this sample were fewer than 65,000 distinct CDR3 sequences; less than 25% of them appeared once. The ten largest make up 3% to 4% of the sample.

The data stem from a study (dated by TCRdb to the mid-2010s). Regarding the research as a whole: The study set out to test whether tumor-infiltrating Tregs in breast cancer get recruited from blood Tregs or are instead converted in situ from other CD4+ T cell subsets.

Tregs were isolated as CD4+CD25+CD127-/low cells. Tregs, naive and memory CD4+ T cells from tumor, blood and ipsilateral draining lymph nodes of roughly 5 breast cancer patients underwent full-length TCR alpha and beta sequencing. Tumor tissue and lymph nodes obtained by ipsilateral axillary dissection were perfused with PBS, cut into small pieces and digested using collagenase I and hyaluronidase. FACS confirmed that the sorted cell populations were more than 90% pure. The germline V gene yields MNHNS for CDR1 and SASEGT for CDR2. The CDR3 covers 16 residues, taking in both the cysteine and the phenylalanine. Only CDR3 DNA remains: 48 bases, in frame from the first base. V was cut back by 7 bases and J by 1 base, leaving a gap of 18 bases between them. What the study reported, not specific to this receptor: The larger-cohort validation was restricted to a single TCR beta V-J rearrangement rather than whole repertoires. Tumor memory CD4+ T cell TCR gene usage clustered with blood and lymph node memory CD4+ cells and lymph node naive CD4+ cells. Tumor-infiltrating Treg TCR alpha and beta sequences overlapped most with tumor naive CD4+ T cells, then with blood naive CD4+ T cells.

The receptor was derived from a female donor with breast cancer. Recombination connected TRBV6-1 to TRBJ2-3; no D gene is confidently identified. What was sequenced was tumor-infiltrating Tregs sorted from the breast tumor. The sequenced DNA: TGTGCCAGCAAGAAGGGAAGCTACGTCGGCACAGATACGCAGTATTTT. This is translated as CASKKGSYVGTDTQYF.